This T cell receptor (beta chain) stems from a study of CD4 T cells in relation to SARS-CoV-2 and coronaviruses. About the research overall: Of the patients, about 8 were male, a few female, two Hispanic.

CD4 enrichment then naive enrichment separated naive from memory CD4+ cells. Approximately 9 x 10^4 naive or memory CD4+ cells were cultured with CEF peptides for approximately 11 days. Notes on this clone: Its antigen is still unknown.

Sequencing was performed with immunoSEQ multiplex PCR; in TCRdb, only in-frame clones are kept and a portion is missing. The top ten hold 3.5% to 5% of the sample, which has some 40,000 clones, roughly 84% seen once. The CDR3 totals 16 residues. CDR1 and CDR2 from the germline V gene are SEHNR and FQNEAQ (reference sequence). V lost 5 bases and J 7 bases, leaving 20 bases between the germline ends. This sequence joins TRBV7-9 and TRBJ1-4; D not resolved. The receptor comes from an adult with COVID-19. Source material: naive CD4+ T cells from PBMCs, cultured in vitro. Subset here: naive CD4+ T cells isolated by negative enrichment. CDR3: CASSPLRAAGGEKLFF. The CDR3 DNA sequence: TGTGCCAGCAGCCCCCTCCGGGCAGCCGGCGGTGAAAAACTGTTTTTT.